This entry lists 27 T cell receptor beta chains sequenced from one sample in a study of cytomegalovirus exposure and HLA in healthy donors. PCR was performed using 60 Vbeta and 13 Jbeta primers. Clones were sequenced by immunoSEQ multiplex PCR, and TCRdb holds only the in-frame ones, with some missing. The data hold under 300,000 clones, with about 93% observed a single time. What was sequenced was PBMCs. The receptors were gathered from a girl aged 2-10 years in good health and CMV-seronegative.

The J gene is TRBJ1-2, the V gene TRBV7-2, with D perhaps TRBD1 (5 bases). Germline V gene lookup returns CDR1 SGHTA and CDR2 FQGNSA. The CDR3 covers 15 residues. Trimming pared 3 bases from V and 5 bases from J, leaving 16 bases between. The CDR3 here is CASSLGLVKGYGYTF. CDR3 coding DNA: TGTGCCAGCAGCTTGGGGCTCGTAAAAGGGTATGGCTACACCTTC.

V gene TRBV29-1 combines with J gene TRBJ1-1; D possibly corresponds to TRBD1 (6 bases). Germline assignment: CDR1 SQVTM and CDR2 ANQGSEA. V was cut by 5 bases and J by 1 base, with 14 bases left in between. This CDR3 is built from 14 residues. CDR3 sequence: CSVIDGTRNTEAFF. The CDR3, as DNA: TGCAGCGTTATCGACGGGACAAGGAACACTGAAGCTTTCTTT.

The sample holds one count of this clone. The chain uses TRBV2 and TRBJ2-7; weak D call: TRBD1 (5 bases). The V gene lost 4 bases and the J gene lost 3 bases, with 7 bases spanning the gap. Germline V lookup: CDR1 SNHLY, CDR2 FYNNEI. CDR3 length: 12 amino acids. The CDR3 nucleotides read TGTGCCAGCAGTGGACAGCTCTACGAGCAGTACTTC. Amino acids: CASSGQLYEQYF.

The J gene is TRBJ2-7, the V gene TRBV19; 9 bases agree with TRBD1. V was clipped by 4 bases and J by 5 bases; unmatched bases: 3. From germline, CDR1 is LNHDA and CDR2 SQIVND (reference sequence). CDR3 length: 13 residues. The CDR3 bases are TGTGCCAGTAGTAGTACAGGGGGCCACGAGCAGTACTTC. Amino acids: CASSSTGGHEQYF.

The V gene is TRBV19, the J gene TRBJ1-1; the match to TRBD1 covers 7 bases. Germline loops: CDR1 LNHDA, CDR2 SQIVND (reference sequence). V lost 1 base and J lost 9; bases outside the gene matches: 5. The CDR3 has 13 amino acids. Here the CDR3 reads CASSIVPGQQAFF. In nucleotides, the CDR3 is TGTGCCAGTAGTATAGTCCCGGGACAGCAAGCTTTCTTT. The full variable domain, rest sourced from reference TRBV19 and TRBJ1-1, is DGGITQSPKYLFRKEGQNVTLSCEQNLNHDAMYWYRQDPGQGLRLIYYSQIVNDFQKGDIAEGYSVSREKKESFPLTVTSAQKNPTAFYLCASSIVPGQQAFFGQGTRLTVV.

The rearrangement joins TRBV9 to TRBJ2-2; D not certain. The V gene's germline CDR1 is SGDLS and CDR2 YYNGEE. This CDR3 contains 13 residues. Trimming removed 0 bases at V and 8 bases at J, with 8 bases between. The CDR3 protein is CASSVAGPGELFF. The CDR3, as DNA: TGTGCCAGCAGCGTAGCTGGCCCTGGGGAGCTGTTTTTT.

The chain recombines TRBV29-1 with TRBJ1-1; 9 bases match TRBD1. From germline, CDR1 is SQVTM and CDR2 ANQGSEA. This CDR3 is 11 amino acids long. With V trimmed by 6 bases and J by 9 bases, 5 bases remained unmatched. CDR3 amino acids: CSVEDRGKAFF. CDR3 coding DNA: TGCAGCGTCGAGGACAGGGGAAAAGCTTTCTTT. Variable domain in full (rest from reference TRBV29-1 and TRBJ1-1): SAVISQKPSRDICQRGTSLTIQCQVDSQVTMMFWYRQQPGQSLTLIATANQGSEATYESGFVIDKFPISRPNLTFSTLTVSNMSPEDSSIYLCSVEDRGKAFFGQGTRLTVV.

The chain joins TRBV5-8 to TRBJ2-3, with TRBD2 as a possible D gene (5 bases). The length of the CDR3 is 15 residues. Germline V lookup: CDR1 SGHTS, CDR2 YDEGEE. Trimming removed 4 bases from V and 4 bases from J, with 16 bases in between. Here the CDR3 reads CASSPVGGSSDTQYF. DNA for the CDR3: TGTGCCAGCAGCCCGGTCGGAGGAAGCTCAGATACGCAGTATTTT.

The genes are TRBV2 and TRBJ1-5; TRBD1 aligns across 8 bases. V lost 9 bases to trimming and J lost 6 bases; unmatched junction nucleotides: 4. CDR3 size: 12 residues. Germline V gene sequence: CDR1 SNHLY, CDR2 FYNNEI. As DNA, the CDR3 is TGTGCCAGTGACAGGGGCGGTCAGCCCCAGCATTTT. It translates to CASDRGGQPQHF.

The table lists this clone with a few counts. The V call is TRBV5-1, the J call TRBJ1-2; 7 nucleotides line up with TRBD1. Trimming took 3 bases from V and 3 from J; bases not matched to a gene: 5. CDR1 and CDR2 (germline): SGHRS, YFSETQ. This CDR3 has 14 amino acids. The chain's CDR3 is CASSYTTGDYGYTF. For the CDR3, the DNA is TGCGCCAGCAGCTATACAACAGGGGACTATGGCTACACCTTC.

J is TRBJ2-7 and V is TRBV19, with 10 bases fitting TRBD2. V trimming: 7 bases; J trimming: 1 base; junction bases outside the gene matches: 7. The CDR3 is 15 residues long. Germline CDR1 and CDR2: LNHDA and SQIVND (reference sequence). Here the CDR3 DNA reads TGTGCCAGTAAGGAGACTAGCGGGTTTTCCTACGAGCAGTACTTC. Its translation: CASKETSGFSYEQYF.

The CDR3 region has the DNA TGTGCCAGCAGCTTAGGGACATACGCCGGGGAGCTGTTTTTT. This codes for CASSLGTYAGELFF. The chain combines TRBV11-2 with TRBJ2-2, with D possibly being TRBD1 (5 bases). Trimming cost V 1 base and J 6 bases, with 9 bases left between them. CDR1 and CDR2 (germline): SGHAT, FQNNGV. CDR3 length: 14 residues.

V gene TRBV5-8 combines with J gene TRBJ2-1, with 12 positions matching TRBD2. The CDR3 is 17 amino acids. Germline trimming cut 0 bases from V and 9 bases from J; bases unmatched to any gene: 10. The V gene's germline CDR1 is SGHTS and CDR2 YDEGEE. CDR3 DNA sequence: TGTGCCAGCAGCTTGGAGCCCGCTAGCGGGGGGGAGGGTGAGCAGTTCTTC. Translating it yields CASSLEPASGGEGEQFF.

V is TRBV4-1 and J is TRBJ2-1, with TRBD2 matching 8 bases. The CDR3 runs 18 residues. V trimming: 2 bases; J trimming: 1 base; junction bases outside the gene matches: 10. Germline CDR1 is MGHRA and CDR2 is YSYEKL. DNA of the CDR3: TGCGCCAGCAGCCAAAGGGGCGAAGCGGGAGTGTCCTACAATGAGCAGTTCTTC. This sequence encodes CASSQRGEAGVSYNEQFF.

This chain connects TRBV4-2 to TRBJ1-1; TRBD1 might be the D (5 bases). Trimming took 0 bases from V and 4 from J, leaving 15 bases between them. The CDR3 contains 16 residues. Germline V CDR1 and CDR2: LGHNA, YNFKEQ. The CDR3 region has the DNA TGTGCCAGCAGCCAAGATTGGGCAGGGCGAAGCACTGAAGCTTTCTTT. It codes for CASSQDWAGRSTEAFF.

This rearrangement joins TRBV29-1 to TRBJ2-5, with D possibly being TRBD1 (5 bases). Trimming shortened V by 8 bases and J by 1 base, and 17 bases separated the two germline ends. Germline CDR1 and CDR2: SQVTM and ANQGSEA. The CDR3 contains 14 residues. In nucleotides, the CDR3 is TGCAGCACTAACAAAGCAGGGTTCCAAGAGACCCAGTACTTC. Its protein is CSTNKAGFQETQYF.

The chain has TRBV4-1 and TRBJ2-1, with D maybe TRBD1 (5 bases). Trimming left V 4 bases short and J 4 bases short, with 14 bases between. Germline V gives CDR1 MGHRA, CDR2 YSYEKL. The CDR3 extends over 15 amino acids. For the CDR3, the DNA is TGCGCCAGCAGCCTAAATATCAGGGTTTACAATGAGCAGTTCTTC. As protein: CASSLNIRVYNEQFF.

This clone occurred a few times. The V call is TRBV6-1, the J call TRBJ1-2; D not certain. This CDR3 contains 11 residues. The germline V gene has CDR1 MNHNS and CDR2 SASEGT. Between the trimmed V and J ends, which lost 7 bases and 7 bases, there was a span of 10 bases. DNA for the CDR3: TGTGCCAGCAATGACTCGGGTGGCTACACCTTC. This codes for CASNDSGGYTF.

The chain carries TRBV6-5 and TRBJ2-5; 7 nucleotides agree with TRBD1. The better agreement between TRBJ2-7 and the DNA end casts doubt on the J call. CDR1 and CDR2 (germline): MNHEY, SVGAGI. The CDR3 is 12 residues long. This CDR3 reads CASGDRAYEQYF. CDR3 coding DNA: TGTGCCAGCGGTGACAGGGCCTACGAGCAGTACTTC.

The chain couples TRBV2 to TRBJ2-6; 14 bases align to TRBD2. Germline V CDR1 and CDR2: SNHLY, FYNNEI. The V gene end was trimmed by 7 bases and the J gene end by 3 bases; junction bases not matched to a gene: 8. The CDR3 contains 18 residues. CDR3 region: CASTGTSGSIGGANVLTF. The CDR3 coding sequence is TGTGCCAGCACCGGGACTAGCGGGAGTATAGGTGGGGCCAACGTCCTGACTTTC. The whole variable domain, remainder taken from reference TRBV2 and TRBJ2-6, is EPEVTQTPSHQVTQMGQEVILRCVPISNHLYFYWYRQILGQKVEFLVSFYNNEISEKSEIFDDQFSVERPDGSNFTLKIRSTKLEDSAMYFCASTGTSGSIGGANVLTFGAGSRLTVL.

The J gene is TRBJ2-7, the V gene TRBV7-8; possible D gene TRBD1, 5 bases. Between the trimmed V and J ends, which lost 1 base and 0 bases, there was a span of 16 bases. The CDR3 extends over 17 amino acids. CDR1 is SGHVS and CDR2 is FQNEAQ in the germline V gene. CDR3 amino acids: CASSLGSLDSSSYEQYF. The CDR3 DNA is TGTGCCAGCAGCTTAGGATCTCTTGACAGCTCCTCCTACGAGCAGTACTTC.

This clone showed up just once. The chain employs TRBV11-2 and TRBJ2-6; D perhaps matches TRBD2 (5 bases). The CDR3 spans 15 residues. Deletions cut 7 bases from V and 1 base from J, with 11 bases between. Looked up from germline, CDR1 is SGHAT and CDR2 is FQNNGV. CDR3 DNA: TGTGCCAGCAACTCGTGGGAGTCTGGGGCCAACGTCCTGACTTTC. Its translation: CASNSWESGANVLTF.

The chain couples TRBV9 to TRBJ2-1; unclear D gene. Germline CDR1 SGDLS, CDR2 YYNGEE. The V end was cut by 0 bases, the J end by 7 bases, with 8 bases between. The CDR3 consists of 13 residues. CDR3 in amino acids: CASSVENWNEQFF. The DNA for the CDR3 is TGTGCCAGCAGCGTAGAGAACTGGAATGAGCAGTTCTTC.

The chain couples TRBV5-6 to TRBJ2-7, with 7 positions matching TRBD1. CDR1 is SGHDT and CDR2 is YYEEEE in the germline V gene. With 4 bases clipped from V and 2 bases from J, the junction kept 3 bases outside the gene matches. CDR3 length: 13 residues. The CDR3 DNA sequence: TGTGCCAGCAGCCCGGGACAGACCTACGAGCAGTACTTC. It yields the protein CASSPGQTYEQYF.

The genes are TRBV18 and TRBJ2-2; D might be TRBD1 (5 bases). This CDR3 contains 14 residues. V lost 4 bases, J lost 3 bases, and 9 bases lay in between. Germline values: CDR1 KGHSH, CDR2 LQKENI. CDR3 sequence (DNA): TGTGCCAGCTCACAGGGGCCCTACACCGGGGAGCTGTTTTTT. Residues: CASSQGPYTGELFF.

The chain links TRBV29-1 to TRBJ1-2; 10 bases are a match to TRBD1. The CDR3 covers 15 residues. Germline V gene data show CDR1 as SQVTM and CDR2 as ANQGSEA. Trimming cost V 2 bases and J 8 bases; bases outside gene matches: 11. Here the CDR3 reads CSVESAGTGVGGYTF. The CDR3 DNA sequence: TGCAGCGTTGAAAGCGCCGGGACAGGGGTAGGGGGCTACACCTTC.

V is TRBV29-1 and J is TRBJ2-7; 10 nucleotides align to TRBD1. Germline trimming cut 7 bases from V and 5 bases from J; bases unmatched to any gene: 8. CDR3 length: 13 amino acids. The germline CDR1 and CDR2 sequences are SQVTM and ANQGSEA. The CDR3 nucleotides read TGCAGCGCCAAAGGACAGGGGGTTCACGAGCAGTACTTC. Protein product: CSAKGQGVHEQYF.